This T cell receptor (beta chain) was found in a study of blood T cell repertoires in COVID-19. Study summary: Both acute and convalescent COVID-19 samples were obtained from the United States, Italy and Spain. The analysed material was cDNA or gDNA that came from T cells, B-cell-depleted T cells, or PBMCs.

Source study methods: Amplification of reference gene primers was used by the study to estimate nucleated cell counts. The repertoire was sequenced with immunoSEQ multiplex PCR; TCRdb's copy has only in-frame clones and lacks some. The DNA was the basis for D and trimming; V, J and clone size are from that table. The sample records approximately 58,000 clones, 65% to 90% being singletons. Looked up from germline, CDR1 is KGHDR and CDR2 is SFDVKD. V lost 5 bases and J 5 bases, leaving 8 bases between the germline ends. The CDR3 length is 12 residues. The TCR was taken from a woman in her sixties or seventies with acute or convalescent COVID-19. J is TRBJ2-5 and V is TRBV24-1; D is uncertain. Sample: peripheral blood. CDR3 amino acids: CATSGLGETQYF. DNA of the CDR3: TGTGCCACCAGTGGCCTCGGGGAGACCCAGTACTTC.